This TCR beta chain was identified in a study of T cell changes during pregnancy in multiple sclerosis. Measured with immunoSEQ multiplex PCR; TCRdb has only the in-frame clones, and not every one. The data show 28,000 or so clones, with nearly 90% seen just once and about 0.8% held by the top ten. The germline CDR1 and CDR2 sequences are WNHNN and SYGVQD (reference sequence). V dropped 4 bases and J dropped 7; count of bases not matched to a gene: 6. The length of the CDR3 is 14 residues. This specimen was CD4+ T cells from peripheral blood mononuclear cells, taken in the second trimester of pregnancy. The receptor comes from a female donor with multiple sclerosis, enrolled in a pregnancy study. The V call is TRBV10-1, the J call TRBJ1-2; TRBD1 agrees at 10 bases. The CDR3 here is CASSAGGTGVGYTF. CDR3 nucleotides: TGCGCCAGCAGTGCCGGAGGGACAGGGGTTGGCTACACCTTC.